This TCR beta chain was captured by sequencing in a study of blood T cell repertoires in COVID-19. For the study at large: Collection of acute and convalescent COVID-19 samples took place in the United States, Italy and Spain. PBMCs, B-cell-depleted T cells, or T cells were the source of the cDNA or gDNA that made up the material.

Followed over time, Seattle patients had been enrolled while infection was active. The CDR3 runs 15 residues. Germline CDR1 is SGHTA and CDR2 is FQGNSA. V lost 8 bases, J lost 3 bases, and 17 bases lay in between. Sequencing was performed with immunoSEQ multiplex PCR; in TCRdb, only in-frame clones are kept and a portion is missing. The sample shows 300,000 to 350,000 clones, 80% to 95% of them seen only once. Sequenced input: peripheral blood. This chain uses TRBV7-2 with TRBJ1-3; the D gene is possibly TRBD1 (6 bases). The TCR sequence derives from a woman aged 25-40 years with COVID-19, enrolled during active disease. This CDR3 reads CASRTGGAFGNTIYF. In nucleotides, the CDR3 is TGTGCCAGCCGGACGGGGGGCGCCTTTGGAAACACCATATATTTT.